This T cell receptor (beta chain) was recovered during a study of T-cell reconstitution after alpha-beta-depleted transplantation in children. This clonotype has a handful of counts. Preparation of the TCRbeta library used unique molecular identifiers. TCRdb called the PCR reads again in MiXCR, with one record for every CDR3 protein. The repertoire has about 540,000 distinct CDR3 sequences, around 18% of them found once; the top ten carry roughly 3.3%. Sequencing was performed on PBMCs from the stem cell graft donor, taken from the stem cell graft. The TCR sequence derives from a human donor who donated a stem cell graft to a child with acute lymphoblastic leukemia.

This CDR3 reads CSVRLADTQYF. The CDR3 DNA is TGCAGCGTTCGGTTAGCAGATACGCAGTATTTT. The chain employs TRBV29-1 and TRBJ2-3; D gene uncertain. Germline V gene lookup returns CDR1 SQVTM and CDR2 ANQGSEA. The CDR3 spans 11 residues. Trimming stripped 5 bases from V and 4 bases from J, with 7 bases between.